This T cell receptor beta chain originates from a study of blood T cell repertoires in COVID-19. Study information: The origin of the acute and convalescent COVID-19 samples was the United States, Italy and Spain.

The length of the CDR3 is 15 residues. Trimming cost V 3 bases and J 7 bases; bases outside gene matches: 6. Germline assignment: CDR1 MNHEY and CDR2 SVGAGI. Repertoires were generated with immunoSEQ multiplex PCR, while TCRdb's copy carries only in-frame clones and drops some. The repertoire holds 86,000 or so clones, with more than 65% as singletons. The chain has TRBV6-5 and TRBJ2-1; 10 positions match TRBD2. The source is a man between 65 and 85 years old with acute or convalescent COVID-19. Specimen: peripheral blood. As DNA, the CDR3 is TGTGCCAGCAGTTATGGGAGCGGGGGGGCGAATGAGCAGTTCTTC. This gives the protein CASSYGSGGANEQFF.